What follows are 14 T cell receptor beta chains derived from one specimen sequenced in a study of T-cell reconstitution after alpha-beta-depleted transplantation in children. Researchers prepared the TCRbeta library using unique molecular identifiers, the study reports. TCRdb re-called the PCR reads through MiXCR, storing one row per CDR3 protein. This sample has approximately 500,000 distinct CDR3 sequences, with more than 20% found just once. Sequencing used PBMCs, obtained before TCRalphabeta/CD19-depleted stem cell transplant. These receptors were collected from a boy under two years old with Wiskott-Aldrich syndrome, due to receive a stem cell transplant.

This clonotype was found a few times. The chain couples TRBV9 to TRBJ2-2; D might be TRBD1 or TRBD2, each matching 6 bases. Trimming stripped 3 bases from V and 7 bases from J, with 10 bases between. Per germline, CDR1 SGDLS and CDR2 YYNGEE. The CDR3 length is 13 residues. The CDR3 protein is CASSGGGYGELFF. CDR3 sequence (DNA): TGTGCCAGCAGCGGAGGGGGGTACGGGGAGCTGTTTTTT.

The rearrangement joins TRBV12-3 or TRBV12-4 to TRBJ1-5, with D possibly matching TRBD1 (5 bases). CDR3 length equals 14 residues. The V end lost 6 bases, the J end lost 3 bases, and 12 bases lay between the germline ends. The CDR3 is CASRLDRDNQPQHF. CDR3 nucleotide sequence: TGTGCCAGCAGACTCGACAGAGACAATCAGCCCCAGCATTTT.

This clonotype was observed a handful of times. The V call is TRBV6-2 or TRBV6-3, the J call TRBJ2-2; D unclear. The V end was cut by 1 base, the J end by 2 bases, with 8 bases between. CDR1 is MNHEY, CDR2 SVGEGT, per germline. The CDR3 runs 15 residues. The CDR3 sequence: CASSYFGRNTGELFF. CDR3 DNA sequence: TGTGCCAGCAGTTACTTCGGGCGTAACACCGGGGAGCTGTTTTTT.

V usage is TRBV6-1 and J usage is TRBJ2-7; TRBD2 aligns across 7 bases. The length of the CDR3 is 15 residues. V trimming: 6 bases; J trimming: 2 bases; junction bases outside the gene matches: 10. Germline values: CDR1 MNHNS, CDR2 SASEGT. The CDR3 bases are TGTGCCAGCAGAAGAGCGGGAAGCGTCCCCTACGAGCAGTACTTC. This gives the protein CASRRAGSVPYEQYF.

In this sample, this clonotype turned up many times. This rearrangement joins TRBV20-1 to TRBJ2-3; 9 positions match TRBD2. There are 13 residues in the CDR3. The V gene end was trimmed by 5 bases and the J gene end by 1 base; junction bases not matched to a gene: 1. Germline assignment: CDR1 DFQATT and CDR2 SNEGSKA (reference sequence). The DNA for the CDR3 is TGCAGTGCTCGGACTAGCGGCACAGATACGCAGTATTTT. Translated: CSARTSGTDTQYF.

This clonotype was seen a few times. In nucleotides, the CDR3 is TGTGCCAGCAGAACAAGCGGGGCAAGCTCCTACAATGAGCAGTTCTTC. Its protein product is CASRTSGASSYNEQFF. The V gene is TRBV11-2, the J gene TRBJ2-1; 7 nucleotides line up with TRBD2. The CDR3 is 16 amino acids. Germline values: CDR1 SGHAT, CDR2 FQNNGV. Germline trimming cut 6 bases from V and 0 bases from J; bases unmatched to any gene: 8.

As DNA, the CDR3 is TGTGCCAGCAGTTACGGGGGACAGGGGATGAACACTGAAGCTTTCTTT. Protein sequence: CASSYGGQGMNTEAFF. The gene calls are TRBV6-5 and TRBJ1-1; 10 nucleotides align to TRBD1. The V and J ends lost 2 bases and 0 bases, in that order; junction bases with no gene match: 3. Germline CDR1 reads MNHEY; CDR2 reads SVGAGI. The CDR3 length is 16 residues.

This clonotype was seen repeatedly, ten times or more. The chain uses TRBV5-1 and TRBJ2-1; D not resolved. V was shortened by 0 bases and J by 0 bases, with 10 bases between the two germline ends. This CDR3 spans 16 amino acids. Germline CDR1 SGHRS, CDR2 YFSETQ. CDR3 residues: CASSLALQSSYNEQFF. The DNA for the CDR3 is TGCGCCAGCAGCTTGGCCTTACAGAGCTCCTACAATGAGCAGTTCTTC.

This clonotype was seen a handful of times. The chain couples TRBV5-1 to TRBJ2-5; 12 nucleotides agree with TRBD1. The trim removed 7 bases at V and 1 base at J, leaving 14 bases unmatched. The germline gives CDR1 SGHRS, CDR2 YFSETQ. CDR3 length equals 18 residues. The CDR3 coding sequence is TGCGCCAGCGCCGCCGGGACAGGGGGCCCCTCAGCCCAAGAGACCCAGTACTTC. The encoded protein is CASAAGTGGPSAQETQYF.

This clonotype was detected a few times. The gene calls are TRBV4-1 and TRBJ2-7; TRBD2 aligns across 13 bases. Trimming removed 0 bases from V and 3 bases from J; junction bases left unmatched: 11. Germline-derived CDR1 and CDR2 are MGHRA and YSYEKL. The CDR3 has 19 amino acids. CDR3 sequence reads: CASSQDRGTSGTWGYEQYF. The CDR3 DNA is TGCGCCAGCAGCCAAGACCGGGGGACTAGCGGGACATGGGGCTACGAGCAGTACTTC.

CDR3 nucleotides: TGCGCCAGCAGCGTCCGGGACACGTCCACCGGGGAGCTGTTTTTT. Translation gives CASSVRDTSTGELFF. The gene calls are TRBV5-1 and TRBJ2-2; D possibly corresponds to TRBD1 (6 bases). The CDR3 sequence is 15 residues long. Germline CDR1 and CDR2: SGHRS and YFSETQ. Trimming pared 4 bases from V and 4 bases from J, leaving 14 bases between.

This clonotype was observed a few times. The genes are TRBV12-3 or TRBV12-4 and TRBJ2-2; 12 bases match TRBD1. The CDR3 runs 14 residues. Germline trimming cut 9 bases from V and 5 bases from J; bases unmatched to any gene: 4. The CDR3 reads CASGGQGATGELFF. CDR3 nucleotide sequence: TGTGCCAGTGGGGGACAGGGGGCGACCGGGGAGCTGTTTTTT.

This chain links TRBV29-1 with TRBJ2-1; D not certain. The CDR3 is made up of 13 amino acids. Germline-derived CDR1 and CDR2 are SQVTM and ANQGSEA. Trimming took 3 bases from V and 8 from J, leaving 14 bases between them. The CDR3 spells CSVERGAGDEQFF. The CDR3 coding sequence is TGCAGCGTTGAGAGAGGAGCTGGGGATGAGCAGTTCTTC.

The chain links TRBV29-1 to TRBJ2-1, with 13 bases fitting TRBD2. CDR1 and CDR2 from the germline V gene are SQVTM and ANQGSEA. The V and J ends lost 7 bases and 4 bases, in that order; junction bases with no gene match: 10. The CDR3 has 16 amino acids. This chain's CDR3 is CSAHTSGRDRYNEQFF. The CDR3 coding sequence is TGCAGCGCACATACTAGCGGGAGGGACCGATACAATGAGCAGTTCTTC.